This T cell receptor beta chain was sequenced for a study of shared clonotypes between healthy human individuals. Study-wide points: Among donors, clonotype sharing was expected to be affected by sequencing depth.

CDR3 length: 15 residues. Unmatched junction bases numbered 5, after V lost 7 bases and J lost 5 bases. Germline V CDR1 and CDR2: WSHSY, SAAADI. Every subset's genomic DNA went evenly onto several immunoSEQ plates. Clones were sequenced by immunoSEQ multiplex PCR, and TCRdb holds only the in-frame ones, with some missing. The sample comprises fewer than 600,000 clones, more than 65% of which are singletons, and 10% to 15% rests with the top ten. Notes on this clone: What it recognizes is unknown.

The rearrangement links TRBV10-2 to TRBJ2-2; 12 nucleotides line up with TRBD1. The sequence derives from a woman in her thirties or forties in good health. Some clones in this sample may be carry-over from other donors' samples. Sample: PBMCs. DNA for the CDR3: TGCGCCAGCATTGGGACAGGGGGCGCGACCGGGGAGCTGTTTTTT. This gives the protein CASIGTGGATGELFF.